The following is a TCR beta chain sequence with its context. This clonotype was seen a few times. The antigen it recognizes is unknown. Per-base quality was not reported, and no clone a single base away is much larger than it. TCR cDNA was synthesized by 5'RACE template switching, through which a universal primer site and unique molecular identifiers were introduced. cDNA synthesis was primed from both the TCR alpha and TCR beta constant segments. Library amplification used two PCR steps, and the second PCR step added sample barcodes and sequencing adapters. Sequencing of the libraries was done on either Illumina HiSeq 2500 (2x100 bp) or NovaSeq (2x150 bp). The original methods were these. MIGEC handled demultiplexing of reads and collapsing into UMI consensus sequences, while MiXCR performed V(D)J alignment. Vaccine-responding clonotypes were identified with edgeR using replicate PBMC samples, with FDR below 0.01 and a log2 fold change above 5 up to day 15 being required. CD4 or CD8 identity was assigned to each bulk clonotype according to whether the clonotype was present at higher abundance in the sequenced CD4 repertoire or the sequenced CD8 repertoire. The public reads were run again by TCRdb, first through fastp at Q25 and then through MiXCR, and only productive beta chains were kept. Each record represents a unique CDR3 protein, reported with the most common genes and DNA among its rows. V and J calls and clone size were set by TCRdb, not the authors. For this sample the table gives 250,000 to 350,000 distinct CDR3 sequences, of which around 7% were detected only once. The ten largest clones add up to about 18% of the sample.

In the paper's terms, the treatment or condition label means: live attenuated yellow fever vaccine strain. At each blood-draw timepoint, two biological replicates of bulk PBMCs were obtained. PBMCs were isolated from peripheral blood using a standard Ficoll-Paque protocol. TriZol was used to extract RNA from bulk PBMCs, from CD4 and CD8 fractions, and from dextramer-positive and dextramer-negative fractions. The sample is drawn from a study of T cells after yellow fever vaccination (dated by TCRdb to between 2018 and 2021). As for the study more broadly: The SMART-Seq v4 Ultra Low Input RNA kit was used to prepare libraries from fractions with low cell numbers. To follow T-cell clones before and after both primary and booster YFV17D yellow fever vaccination, bulk TCR alpha and beta repertoires underwent longitudinal sequencing. Two healthy male donors, one aged 18 to 30 and one aged 30 to 40 years, were included in the cohort. Bulk PBMC replicates and cell subsets were isolated from blood drawn at multiple timepoints before and after both primary and secondary immunization.

CDR1 SGHTA and CDR2 FQGNSA were looked up in the germline V gene. The CDR3 measures 16 amino acids from cysteine to phenylalanine. Only the CDR3 region is kept as DNA, spanning 48 bases read in frame from base 1. V is pruned by 5 bases and J by 6 bases, leaving 11 bases of the junction without a gene match. Broad study findings and their caveats: Computational filtering was needed because FACS-sorted repertoires could contain abundant contaminating clonotypes from the bulk population. A small fraction of clonotypes appeared in both the CD4 and CD8 compartments, likely as a result of convergent recombination. After the booster, most of the clones that had expanded following primary vaccination were detected again (roughly 97% of CD4 and around 90% of CD8), which suggests that memory was broadly maintained. The secondary T-cell response was weaker than the primary response but faster, peaking on day 5 instead of day 15. The study included only two donors, which limits how far the findings can be generalized.

The material was PBMCs, obtained roughly 47 days after the first yellow fever vaccination. This TCR was sampled from a man aged 18 to 29 who received the YFV17D yellow fever vaccine. Recombination linked TRBV7-2 to TRBJ2-1, with 9 middle bases fitting TRBD2. The CDR3 reads as follows: CASSPNRGGASNEQFF. In nucleotide form, the sequence is TGTGCCAGCAGCCCAAACCGCGGGGGGGCTTCCAATGAGCAGTTCTTC. Here the CDR3 is joined to the reference TRBV7-2 and TRBJ2-1 genes, and the full variable domain is: GAGVSQSPSNKVTEKGKDVELRCDPISGHTALYWYRQSLGQGLEFLIYFQGNSAPDKSGLPSDRFSAERTGGSVSTLTIQRTQQEDSAVYLCASSPNRGGASNEQFFGPGTRLTVL.